The 23 T cell receptor beta chains listed next were all sequenced from one sample in a study of cytomegalovirus exposure and HLA in healthy donors. A multiplex PCR was run with 60 Vbeta primers and 13 Jbeta primers. Clones were read by immunoSEQ multiplex PCR, and TCRdb kept only the in-frame ones, dropping some. Of about 55,000 clones in the sample, about 80% were seen once. Sequencing was carried out using PBMCs. The receptors derive from a female donor in good health and CMV-seronegative.

V is TRBV7-8 and J is TRBJ1-5; a possible D gene is TRBD1 (5 bases). V shed 5 bases and J shed 4 bases, with 18 bases lying between them. CDR3 length: 16 amino acids. Germline V gene lookup returns CDR1 SGHVS and CDR2 FQNEAQ. CDR3 amino acids: CASSTRGEGSNQPQHF. As DNA, the CDR3 is TGTGCCAGCAGCACGAGAGGGGAGGGCTCGAATCAGCCCCAGCATTTT.

The table lists this clone with a few counts. The chain recombines TRBV25-1 with TRBJ2-5; 7 bases line up with TRBD2. The CDR3 runs 15 residues. V lost 6 bases and J lost 5; bases outside the gene matches: 12. CDR1 and CDR2 from the germline V gene are MGHDK and SYGVNS. The CDR3 protein is CASSAGTTIVETQYF. The CDR3 coding sequence is TGTGCCAGCAGCGCCGGGACTACGATAGTGGAGACCCAGTACTTC. Variable domain in full (rest from reference TRBV25-1 and TRBJ2-5): EADIYQTPRYLVIGTGKKITLECSQTMGHDKMYWYQQDPGMELHLIHYSYGVNSTEKGDLSSESTVSRIRTEHFPLTLESARPSHTSQYLCASSAGTTIVETQYFGPGTRLLVL.

The CDR3 loop is CASSRPGGRRNTEAFF. The CDR3 DNA reads TGCGCCAGCAGCCGCCCGGGGGGGCGTAGGAACACTGAAGCTTTCTTT. The chain employs TRBV4-1 and TRBJ1-1, with D perhaps TRBD1 (6 bases). Germline CDR1 MGHRA, CDR2 YSYEKL. V lost 4 bases, J lost 1 base, and 16 bases lay in between. This CDR3 contains 16 residues.

The chain joins TRBV6-5 to TRBJ1-4, with 8 nucleotides matching TRBD1. V was pared by 4 bases and J by 9 bases, with 10 bases of the junction left unmatched. This CDR3 comprises 15 residues. Germline-derived CDR1 and CDR2 are MNHEY and SVGAGI. The CDR3 coding sequence is TGTGCCAGCAGTTCCCCGTTCCAGGGGGCGAAAAAACTGTTTTTT. Its translation is CASSSPFQGAKKLFF.

The gene calls are TRBV9 and TRBJ2-4; possibly TRBD2 for D (9 bases). CDR1 and CDR2 from the germline V gene are SGDLS and YYNGEE. This CDR3 region has 16 residues. Trimming removed 4 bases from V and 6 bases from J, with 20 bases in between. The DNA for the CDR3 is TGTGCCAGCAGCCCTTGGGACAGGCGGGGGGGAAACATTCAGTACTTC. Translation: CASSPWDRRGGNIQYF. The full variable domain, its missing parts supplied by reference TRBV9 and TRBJ2-4, is DSGVTQTPKHLITATGQRVTLRCSPRSGDLSVYWYQQSLDQGLQFLIQYYNGEERAKGNILERFSAQQFPDLHSELNLSSLELGDSALYFCASSPWDRRGGNIQYFGAGTRLSVL.

This chain connects TRBV6-1 to TRBJ2-6; D uncertain. Per the germline V gene, CDR1 is MNHNS and CDR2 is SASEGT. Trimming stripped 0 bases from V and 2 bases from J, with 11 bases between. This CDR3 is 17 amino acids long. The CDR3: CASSEALRSAGANVLTF. For the CDR3, the DNA is TGTGCCAGCAGTGAAGCGCTTCGTTCGGCTGGGGCCAACGTCCTGACTTTC.

V and J are TRBV5-4 and TRBJ2-1, with 10 bases matching TRBD1. Germline V gene data show CDR1 as SGHNT and CDR2 as YYREEE (reference sequence). Trimming took 3 bases from V and 3 from J; bases not matched to a gene: 3. CDR3 length: 15 amino acids. As DNA, the CDR3 is TGTGCCAGCAGCTCCGGGACAGGGGTCTACAATGAGCAGTTCTTC. Its protein product is CASSSGTGVYNEQFF. Combining the CDR3 with reference TRBV5-4 and TRBJ2-1 gives the whole variable domain ETGVTQSPTHLIKTRGQQVTLRCSSQSGHNTVSWYQQALGQGPQFIFQYYREEENGRGNFPPRFSGLQFPNYSSELNVNALELDDSALYLCASSSGTGVYNEQFFGPGTRLTVL.

The chain employs TRBV30 and TRBJ1-2; weak D call: TRBD1 (5 bases). The V end was cut by 2 bases, the J end by 0 bases, with 10 bases between. The CDR3 totals 14 residues. CDR1 and CDR2 (germline): GTSNPN, SVGIG (reference sequence). In DNA form, the CDR3 reads TGTGCCTGGAGTTGGCAGGGATCTAACTATGGCTACACCTTC. It codes for CAWSWQGSNYGYTF.

The chain recombines TRBV7-9 with TRBJ1-4; D gene uncertain. Trimming stripped 6 bases from V and 0 bases from J, with 11 bases between. This CDR3 is 15 amino acids long. Germline V lookup: CDR1 SEHNR, CDR2 FQNEAQ (reference sequence). The CDR3 sequence is CASSQRAATNEKLFF. CDR3 DNA: TGTGCCAGCAGTCAGAGGGCTGCAACTAATGAAAAACTGTTTTTT.

V and J are TRBV5-1 and TRBJ2-7; D gene unclear. Germline assignment: CDR1 SGHRS and CDR2 YFSETQ. Trimming pared 2 bases from V and 3 bases from J, leaving 9 bases between. This CDR3 has 13 amino acids. CDR3 DNA sequence: TGCGCCAGCAGCTTTTACGAGAACTACGAGCAGTACTTC. This translates into CASSFYENYEQYF.

The chain combines TRBV30 with TRBJ1-5; D call uncertain. Germline CDR1 and CDR2: GTSNPN and SVGIG (reference sequence). This CDR3 is built from 14 residues. The ends were cut back, 5 bases at V and 3 bases at J, with 14 bases in the middle. CDR3 coding DNA: TGTGCCTGGGCAGACAAAAACTCCAATCAGCCCCAGCATTTT. It encodes CAWADKNSNQPQHF. The variable domain in full, with the rest retrieved from reference TRBV30 and TRBJ1-5, is SQTIHQWPATLVQPVGSPLSLECTVEGTSNPNLYWYRQAAGRGLQLLFYSVGIGQISSEVPQNLSASRPQDRQFILSSKKLLLSDSGFYLCAWADKNSNQPQHFGDGTRLSIL.

This chain uses TRBV29-1 with TRBJ1-2; no clear D gene. Trimming took 0 bases from V and 5 from J, leaving 7 bases between them. The CDR3 runs 12 residues. Germline V gives CDR1 SQVTM, CDR2 ANQGSEA. The CDR3 sequence is CSVEDGPYGYTF. CDR3 coding DNA: TGCAGCGTTGAAGATGGCCCATATGGCTACACCTTC. The full variable domain, rest sourced from reference TRBV29-1 and TRBJ1-2, is SAVISQKPSRDICQRGTSLTIQCQVDSQVTMMFWYRQQPGQSLTLIATANQGSEATYESGFVIDKFPISRPNLTFSTLTVSNMSPEDSSIYLCSVEDGPYGYTFGSGTRLTVV.

In this sample, this clone turned up a few times. The rearrangement links TRBV7-2 to TRBJ1-4, with 10 bases lining up with TRBD1. Germline trimming cut 7 bases from V and 7 bases from J; bases unmatched to any gene: 6. Per the germline V gene, CDR1 is SGHTA and CDR2 is FQGNSA. The CDR3 has 14 amino acids. This chain's CDR3 is CASTQTGGGEKLFF. CDR3 in DNA: TGTGCCAGCACCCAGACAGGGGGCGGTGAAAAACTGTTTTTT.

The chain uses TRBV19 and TRBJ1-1; 8 nucleotides agree with TRBD1. Unmatched junction bases numbered 6, after V lost 5 bases and J lost 10 bases. Germline CDR1 is LNHDA and CDR2 is SQIVND (reference sequence). This CDR3 has 12 amino acids. In nucleotides, the CDR3 is TGTGCCAGTAGTTCTTTGGGACAGGCAGCTTTCTTT. Its protein is CASSSLGQAAFF.

V usage is TRBV11-2 and J usage is TRBJ1-1; a weak D match, TRBD1 (6 bases). V lost 5 bases and J 3 bases, leaving 16 bases between the germline ends. CDR1 SGHAT and CDR2 FQNNGV come from the germline V gene. The CDR3 is 15 residues long. CDR3 nucleotides: TGTGCCAGCAGCCGATCAGGGGTAGGGGACACTGAAGCTTTCTTT. Translation gives CASSRSGVGDTEAFF.

V gene TRBV7-9 combines with J gene TRBJ1-2, with D possibly being TRBD1 (5 bases). The V end was cut by 3 bases, the J end by 7 bases, with 9 bases between. Germline assignment: CDR1 SEHNR and CDR2 FQNEAQ (reference sequence). CDR3 length: 12 amino acids. The CDR3 protein is CASSLAGFGYTF. In DNA form, the CDR3 reads TGTGCCAGCAGCTTGGCAGGGTTTGGCTACACCTTC.

The V call is TRBV6-1, the J call TRBJ2-7; TRBD1 agrees at 7 bases. Trimming cost V 8 bases and J 7 bases; bases outside gene matches: 8. Germline V lookup: CDR1 MNHNS, CDR2 SASEGT. CDR3 length: 12 amino acids. As DNA, the CDR3 is TGTGCCAGCGGCCGTGACAGGGTTGAGCAGTACTTC. Protein: CASGRDRVEQYF.

For the CDR3, the DNA is TGTGCCAGCAGGGCCGGGAGGCGGGGGGAAATATATGAGCAGTTCTTC. Protein: CASRAGRRGEIYEQFF. The chain links TRBV2 to TRBJ2-1, with TRBD2 matching over 8 bases. CDR1 is SNHLY, CDR2 FYNNEI, per germline. J lost 8 bases, V lost 6 bases, and 15 bases had no gene match. The CDR3 is 16 amino acids.

This clone was seen only a few times. The V and J genes are TRBV18 and TRBJ1-6, with a weak D call TRBD1 (5 bases). The V gene's germline CDR1 is KGHSH and CDR2 LQKENI. Trimming removed 4 bases at V and 12 bases at J, with 28 bases between. This CDR3 has 18 amino acids. As DNA, the CDR3 is TGTGCCAGCTCACTCACTCCACATCGCGGGGACGGAAATGGACCCCTCCACTTT. This sequence encodes CASSLTPHRGDGNGPLHF.

This chain links TRBV4-2 with TRBJ1-1; no clear D. Germline V gives CDR1 LGHNA, CDR2 YNFKEQ. Deletions cut 4 bases from V and 10 bases from J, with 19 bases between. The CDR3 is 14 residues long. This chain's CDR3 is CASSLHADPPRAFF. CDR3 nucleotide sequence: TGTGCCAGCAGCCTGCACGCGGATCCTCCGAGAGCTTTCTTT.

The chain is built from TRBV30 and TRBJ2-5; 9 nucleotides match TRBD1. The J call may be incorrect, as the DNA end agrees better with TRBJ2-7. This CDR3 has 12 amino acids. Per the germline V gene, CDR1 is GTSNPN and CDR2 is SVGIG (reference sequence). Here the CDR3 DNA reads TGTGCCTGGAAGGGACAGGGACACGAGCAGTACTTC. Its translation is CAWKGQGHEQYF.

The chain is built from TRBV6-6 and TRBJ2-7, with TRBD1 identical over 9 bases. Germline V CDR1 and CDR2: MNHNY, SVGAGI (reference sequence). Trimming removed 6 bases from V and 4 bases from J; junction bases left unmatched: 10. The CDR3 is 15 residues long. This chain's CDR3 is CASSSGTGKKYEQYF. The CDR3 nucleotides are TGTGCCAGCAGCTCTGGGACAGGGAAGAAATACGAGCAGTACTTC.

This clone was seen only once. The chain combines TRBV25-1 with TRBJ1-2, with D tentatively TRBD1 (5 bases). V was trimmed by 5 bases and J by 9 bases, leaving 16 bases between them. The germline V gene has CDR1 MGHDK and CDR2 SYGVNS. The CDR3 has 13 residues. DNA for the CDR3: TGTGCCAGCAGTTTTGGAAGGGGCGCGAGCTACACCTTC. Translation: CASSFGRGASYTF.